The 25 T cell receptor beta chains presented below share a single source sample, sequenced in a study of vaccination effects on CD4 cells after COVID-19. Upon completion of around ten days in culture, CD4+ T cells were isolated. Participants received two doses of either the BNT162b2 or mRNA-1273 vaccine. Profiling relied on immunoSEQ multiplex PCR, and the TCRdb table lists in-frame clones only, not all of them. Among tens of thousands of clones listed, around 70% were seen once. These TCRs' antigens remain unknown. The input for sequencing was CD4+ T cells from PBMCs cultured without peptide, taken after COVID-19 vaccination. The receptors come from a human donor who received a COVID-19 vaccine.

The V and J genes are TRBV7-2 and TRBJ2-1; 10 bases align to TRBD2. Germline lookup yields CDR1 SGHTA and CDR2 FQGNSA. The V gene end was trimmed by 1 base and the J gene end by 5 bases; junction bases not matched to a gene: 14. This CDR3 is built from 19 residues. The CDR3 sequence: CASSLDPRVAGGVNNEQFF. The CDR3 nucleotides read TGTGCCAGCAGCTTAGACCCGAGGGTAGCGGGGGGCGTTAACAATGAGCAGTTCTTC.

The count of this clone is one. The chain recombines TRBV10-2 with TRBJ2-7; TRBD2 matches at 9 bases. Germline values: CDR1 WSHSY, CDR2 SAAADI. The CDR3 runs to 15 residues. The V segment lost 5 bases and the J segment 0 bases; nucleotides outside the gene matches: 5. CDR3 sequence reads: CASSLAGARSYEQYV. In DNA form, the CDR3 reads TGCGCCAGCAGTTTAGCGGGGGCCCGCTCCTACGAGCAGTACGTC.

This clone has just a few counts. J is TRBJ1-1 and V is TRBV7-2; D is uncertain. CDR1 is SGHTA, CDR2 FQGNSA, per germline. Deletions cut 0 bases from V and 0 bases from J, with 8 bases between. The CDR3 extends over 15 amino acids. The CDR3 sequence is CASSLASLLNTEAFF. The DNA of the CDR3 is TGTGCCAGCAGCTTAGCTTCTTTGCTGAACACTGAAGCTTTCTTT.

The rearrangement uses TRBV5-6 and TRBJ1-6; a possible D gene is TRBD1 (5 bases). The V end lost 0 bases, the J end lost 0 bases, and 10 bases lay between the germline ends. Germline V lookup: CDR1 SGHDT, CDR2 YYEEEE. The CDR3 has 17 amino acids. As DNA, the CDR3 is TGTGCCAGCAGCTTGGCCCAGGGTAGCTCCTATAATTCACCCCTCCACTTT. It codes for CASSLAQGSSYNSPLHF.

V and J are TRBV5-1 and TRBJ1-1; 7 bases match TRBD1. The J segment lost 5 bases and the V segment lost 0 bases, leaving 4 bases of the junction unmatched. The CDR3 runs 14 residues. CDR1 and CDR2 (germline): SGHRS, YFSETQ. The CDR3 reads CASSLDQGGTEAFF. The CDR3 DNA reads TGCGCCAGCAGCTTGGATCAGGGGGGAACTGAAGCTTTCTTT.

The V call is TRBV15, the J call TRBJ1-5, with a weak D call TRBD1 (6 bases). V lost 0 bases, J lost 4 bases, and 13 bases lay in between. The CDR3 is 16 residues long. CDR1 is LNHNV, CDR2 YYDKDF, per germline (reference sequence). CDR3: CATSRERTVFNQPQHF. The CDR3, as DNA: TGTGCCACCAGCAGAGAGAGGACAGTGTTTAATCAGCCCCAGCATTTT. Full variable domain (outside the CDR3, taken from reference TRBV15 and TRBJ1-5): DAMVIQNPRYQVTQFGKPVTLSCSQTLNHNVMYWYQQKSSQAPKLLFHYYDKDFNNEADTPDNFQSRRPNTSFCFLDIRSPGLGDTAMYLCATSRERTVFNQPQHFGDGTRLSIL.

The chain joins TRBV7-8 to TRBJ1-2; 8 nucleotides align to TRBD1. The CDR3 totals 14 residues. The trim removed 5 bases at V and 8 bases at J, leaving 10 bases unmatched. CDR1 and CDR2 (germline): SGHVS, FQNEAQ. The CDR3 loop is CASSGGTGTRGYTF. CDR3 nucleotides: TGTGCCAGCAGCGGAGGGACAGGAACTCGGGGCTACACCTTC.

This clone appeared once. This chain joins TRBV6-6 and TRBJ2-5; 10 bases are shared with TRBD1. This CDR3 comprises 14 residues. The trim removed 6 bases at V and 5 bases at J, leaving 6 bases unmatched. Germline CDR1 and CDR2: MNHNY and SVGAGI (reference sequence). The CDR3 DNA reads TGTGCCAGCAGGCGACAGGGGGCGGAGGAGACCCAGTACTTC. This sequence encodes CASRRQGAEETQYF.

This chain joins TRBV5-6 and TRBJ1-1, with D possibly being TRBD1 (5 bases). Germline V gene data show CDR1 as SGHDT and CDR2 as YYEEEE. The CDR3 is made up of 12 amino acids. The V end lost 2 bases, the J end lost 11 bases, and 13 bases lay between the germline ends. The CDR3 DNA reads as TGTGCCAGCAGCTTACAGGAGTTAAGCGCTTTCTTT. Translated: CASSLQELSAFF.

This clone turned up a few times. V usage is TRBV7-9 and J usage is TRBJ1-3; no reliable D call. V dropped 5 bases and J dropped 9 bases, with 11 bases sitting between them. Germline values: CDR1 SEHNR, CDR2 FQNEAQ (reference sequence). The CDR3 loop spans 12 amino acids. CDR3 nucleotides: TGTGCCAGCAGCCTTGCCCCCGGCACCATATATTTT. It translates to CASSLAPGTIYF.

This clone was picked up a small number of times. CDR3 loop: CASSSAGANYGYTF. In DNA, the CDR3 is TGTGCCAGCAGTTCCGCGGGAGCTAACTATGGCTACACCTTC. This chain connects TRBV27 to TRBJ1-2; D gene ambiguous. Between the trimmed V and J ends, which lost 4 bases and 0 bases, there was a span of 9 bases. The germline V gene has CDR1 MNHEY and CDR2 SMNVEV (reference sequence). This CDR3 has 14 amino acids.

This clone was recorded a few times. V gene TRBV6-1 combines with J gene TRBJ1-2; D not resolved. The V gene's germline CDR1 is MNHNS and CDR2 SASEGT. CDR3 length: 16 amino acids. Trimming removed 2 bases from V and 5 bases from J, with 18 bases in between. For the CDR3, the DNA is TGTGCCAGCAGTGAATATATTGAGGGTCAATCATATGGCTACACCTTC. Protein product: CASSEYIEGQSYGYTF.

This chain links TRBV15 with TRBJ1-6; 9 bases match TRBD1. After removal of 0 bases from V and 10 bases from J, the junction contained 7 bases not matched to a gene. Germline V lookup: CDR1 LNHNV, CDR2 YYDKDF (reference sequence). The CDR3 is made up of 16 amino acids. CDR3 protein: CATSREPGQGWSPLHF. CDR3 nucleotide sequence: TGTGCCACCAGCAGAGAGCCGGGACAGGGTTGGTCACCCCTCCACTTT. The variable domain in full, completed from reference TRBV15 and TRBJ1-6, reads DAMVIQNPRYQVTQFGKPVTLSCSQTLNHNVMYWYQQKSSQAPKLLFHYYDKDFNNEADTPDNFQSRRPNTSFCFLDIRSPGLGDTAMYLCATSREPGQGWSPLHFGNGTRLTVT.

This rearrangement joins TRBV10-1 to TRBJ2-7; unclear D gene. Germline loops: CDR1 WNHNN, CDR2 SYGVQD (reference sequence). Trimming took off 3 bases at V and 5 bases at J, with 14 bases between the two ends. The CDR3 length is 14 residues. As DNA, the CDR3 is TGCGCCAGCAGTGAAGTGGCGGTGCTTCACGAGCAGTACGTC. This gives the protein CASSEVAVLHEQYV.

The chain carries TRBV20-1 and TRBJ1-2; 9 nucleotides agree with TRBD1. This CDR3 is built from 14 residues. Germline CDR1 and CDR2: DFQATT and SNEGSKA (reference sequence). V shed 6 bases and J 4 bases; nucleotides not matched to a gene: 9. The CDR3 DNA reads TGCAGTGCCAGTGACAGGGGGGGGAGCTATGGCTACACCTTC. This codes for CSASDRGGSYGYTF.

Points on this clone: Sequence at one end of the junction differs from germline and may be a read error. The V call is TRBV27, the J call TRBJ2-3; TRBD2 agrees at 8 bases. The CDR3 runs 16 residues. Germline values: CDR1 MNHEY, CDR2 SMNVEV (reference sequence). The CDR3, as DNA: TGTGCCAGCAGTTTATATAAGGCGGGGGGCACACATACGCAGTATTTT. Protein product: CASSLYKAGGTHTQYF.

V is TRBV6-5 and J is TRBJ1-5, with 8 bases that match TRBD1. CDR1 and CDR2 (germline): MNHEY, SVGAGI. The J segment lost 4 bases and the V segment lost 6 bases, leaving 5 bases of the junction unmatched. The CDR3 length is 14 residues. CDR3 protein: CASRTTGVNQPQHF. Here the CDR3 DNA reads TGTGCCAGCAGGACGACAGGGGTAAATCAGCCCCAGCATTTT.

The J gene is TRBJ1-1, the V gene TRBV18; maybe TRBD1 (5 bases). This CDR3 has 16 residues. The V gene lost 4 bases and the J gene lost 0 bases, with 15 bases spanning the gap. Germline V gives CDR1 KGHSH, CDR2 LQKENI. The CDR3 coding sequence is TGTGCCAGCTCACTCGGGGGTCGAGGGGTGAACACTGAAGCTTTCTTT. Its translation is CASSLGGRGVNTEAFF.

The CDR3 is CASSLFGRGTDTQYF. Written as DNA, the CDR3 is TGCGCCAGCAGCTTGTTCGGCAGGGGGACAGATACGCAGTATTTT. This chain joins TRBV5-1 and TRBJ2-3; 7 bases are a match to TRBD1. Germline loops: CDR1 SGHRS, CDR2 YFSETQ. CDR3 size: 15 residues. Trimming took 1 base from V and 3 from J; bases not matched to a gene: 5.

The chain joins TRBV27 to TRBJ1-2; unclear D gene. The CDR3 has 14 amino acids. In germline, CDR1 is MNHEY, CDR2 SMNVEV (reference sequence). The V gene lost 6 bases and the J gene lost 6 bases, with 17 bases spanning the gap. CDR3 nucleotide sequence: TGTGCCAGCAGACCGGCCACCGGGCGTAATGGCTACACCTTC. Protein product: CASRPATGRNGYTF.

The chain carries TRBV6-1 and TRBJ2-5, with a weak D call TRBD2 (6 bases). The CDR3 runs to 14 residues. V dropped 1 base and J dropped 5 bases, with 11 bases sitting between them. In germline, CDR1 is MNHNS, CDR2 SASEGT. The CDR3 sequence: CASSEGGDRETQYF. The CDR3 coding sequence is TGTGCCAGCAGTGAAGGCGGGGATCGGGAGACCCAGTACTTC.

This clone came up once. The rearrangement joins TRBV10-3 to TRBJ1-5; D is unclear. The CDR3 consists of 13 residues. V lost 8 bases, J lost 2 bases, and 10 bases lay in between. Looked up from germline, CDR1 is ENHRY and CDR2 is SYGVKD. This chain's CDR3 is CAIGNVGNQPQHF. The CDR3 nucleotides read TGTGCCATCGGGAACGTGGGCAATCAGCCCCAGCATTTT.

The chain employs TRBV14 and TRBJ2-5; D gene unclear. CDR1 SGHDN and CDR2 FVKESK come from the germline V gene. This CDR3 is 14 amino acids long. The V end lost 1 base, the J end lost 3 bases, and 9 bases lay between the germline ends. CDR3 DNA sequence: TGTGCCAGCAGCCAAGGTGCTAACAAAGAGACCCAGTACTTC. Its protein product is CASSQGANKETQYF.

The V gene is TRBV4-1, the J gene TRBJ2-1; D not certain. CDR1 and CDR2 (germline): MGHRA, YSYEKL. The CDR3 contains 16 residues. The V and J ends lost 1 base and 0 bases respectively, with 10 bases between them. The CDR3 protein is CASSQVRSSSYNEQFF. CDR3 coding DNA: TGCGCCAGCAGCCAAGTGCGGTCGAGCTCCTACAATGAGCAGTTCTTC.

In its sample, this clone ranks as medium-sized. The chain joins TRBV3-1 (or the pseudogene TRBV3-2) to TRBJ1-2; the D is unclear. The CDR3 spans 12 residues. Germline values: CDR1 LGHDT, CDR2 YNNKEL (reference sequence). Between the trimmed V and J ends, which lost 2 bases and 2 bases, there was a span of 3 bases. In DNA, the CDR3 is TGTGCCAGCAGCCAATTGAACTATGGCTACACCTTC. It yields the protein CASSQLNYGYTF.